The T cell receptor (beta chain) described here comes from a study of T cells in Graves' hyperthyroidism and ophthalmopathy. Study-level points and caveats: Among clonotypes expanded in thyroid above 0.001, most were also found in blood.

Looked up from germline, CDR1 is MNHNS and CDR2 is SASEGT. Deletions cut 6 bases from V and 7 bases from J, with 13 bases between. The CDR3 length is 14 residues. This clonotype was observed a handful of times. Its antigen remains unknown. TCR beta CDR3 sequences were amplified from RNA transcripts. TCR CDR3 regions were first amplified by RT-PCR with HTBI primers. TCRdb independently ran MiXCR on the multiplex PCR reads; one entry per CDR3 protein. The data contain 490,000 or so distinct CDR3 sequences, around a fifth of them singletons. This chain uses TRBV6-1 with TRBJ1-6, with D possibly matching TRBD1 (6 bases). Material: blood. This TCR was sampled from a woman aged 70-85 years with Graves' ophthalmopathy. The CDR3 coding sequence is TGTGCCAGCAGGGCACAGGGTCGGAATTCACCCCTCCACTTT. It translates to CASRAQGRNSPLHF.